This section outlines one T cell receptor (beta chain) sequence together with its context. Which antigen it targets is not known. No base-level quality is on record; no much larger clone is a single base apart. The data derive from a study of immune evolution from preneoplasia to lung adenocarcinoma listed by TCRdb under 2021. General notes on the study: HLA loss of heterozygosity was observed in approximately 7%, 15% and 30% of AIS, MIA and ADC lesions, respectively, and was not observed in any AAH lesions. Immune contexture across lung adenocarcinoma precursors and invasive adenocarcinoma was profiled using immune gene expression, TCR sequencing and multiplex immunofluorescence. Resected precursor lesions (AAH, AIS, MIA) and invasive adenocarcinomas were each compared against paired morphologically normal lung tissue. Sample size was determined by specimen availability and not by a prior power calculation. The immune data were integrated with whole exome sequencing and methylation data obtained from the same cohort of nodules. A total of 40 to 65 patients with pulmonary nodules who underwent surgical resection were included in the overall cohort. The TCR sequencing data were obtained from around 51 patients. It was reported in the study that approximately 100 samples were used for TCR sequencing. POLYSOLVER was used to infer Class I HLA alleles from exome data, while LOHHLA was used to detect allele-specific HLA loss.

Patients underwent resection in Japan or China between about 2014 and 2017. Two lung cancer pathologists independently reviewed H&E slides to confirm the histologic diagnosis of every case. Macro-dissection after pathologic assessment enriched premalignant or tumor cells for nucleic acid extraction. DNA was isolated from FFPE tissue using the AllPrep DNA/RNA FFPE Kit. TCR beta CDR3 regions were sequenced from DNA using the immunoSEQ hsTCRbeta Kit. In the paper's pipeline: The ImmunoSEQ Analyzer was used to analyse the TCR sequencing data. T cell clonality was defined as 1 minus Pielou's evenness computed on productive rearrangements. The inverse Simpson index, applied to productive templates, was used to measure T cell diversity. T cell density was expressed as TCR beta template counts normalized to usable DNA, with usable DNA estimated by amplifying and sequencing housekeeping genes. TCR metrics were compared across histologic stages using two-sided Kruskal-Wallis tests. Held by TCRdb, this immuneACCESS table contains in-frame sequences only and omits some clones. Under half of the omission traces to an unresolved V gene where checked; the cause of the rest is unknown. For V, J and clone size, that table is used; D and trimming come from the DNA. This sample is represented by just over 9,000 clones; over 75% of them were singletons. The ten biggest clones cover approximately 3% of the sample.

At the junction V is shortened by 4 bases and J by 6 bases, with 16 bases in between. CDR1 MRHNA and CDR2 SNTAGT were looked up in the germline V gene. Reading from cysteine to phenylalanine, the CDR3 counts 15 amino acids. This entry keeps only the CDR3 DNA: 45 bases, framed from base 1. General study outcomes and caveats: The highest T cell clonality was observed in KRAS-mutant nodules compared with EGFR-mutant or double wild-type lesions. Top T cell clone frequencies were highest in normal lung and appeared to decrease progressively from AAH through AIS, MIA and invasive adenocarcinoma. Because every patient came from Japan and China, how well the results apply to Western populations was uncertain. The highest clonality was observed in normal lung, whereas higher T cell density and diversity but lower clonality appeared to be present in later-stage lesions. The findings rested on association rather than direct causation, and larger cohorts with long-term follow-up and longitudinal biopsies were considered necessary.

The rearranged segments are TRBV6-4 and TRBJ1-5; TRBD1 might be the D gene, on 5 matching bases. The sample consisted of FFPE lung adenocarcinoma in situ tissue. Per the publication, the cell subset or site label means: preinvasive adenocarcinoma in situ (AIS). This receptor was identified in a person aged 65 to 79 with lung adenocarcinoma. The CDR3 in this case is CASSAFGGVGQPQHF. The DNA is TGTGCCAGCAGTGCTTTTGGGGGGGTTGGTCAGCCCCAGCATTTT.